The 25 T cell receptor beta chains presented below share a single source sample, sequenced in a study of T-cell memory formation after mild COVID-19. A single record per CDR3 protein comes from TCRdb applying MiXCR to the 5' RACE reads. The repertoire has 410,000 or so distinct CDR3 sequences, roughly a quarter of them found once; the top ten carry 10% to 15%. Sequenced input: PBMCs or a T cell subset sorted from them (not recorded which). The source is an adult woman who had mild COVID-19 (a few samples of this study predate the infection). Cell type and time point are not known.

This chain links TRBV7-9 with TRBJ1-2, with a tentative D call TRBD1 (6 bases). This CDR3 has 14 amino acids. V was clipped by 2 bases and J by 2 bases, with 9 bases between them. Germline lookup yields CDR1 SEHNR and CDR2 FQNEAQ (reference sequence). In nucleotides, the CDR3 is TGTGCCAGCAGCTTAACCACAGGGAACTATGGCTACACCTTC. This encodes CASSLTTGNYGYTF.

The chain links TRBV20-1 to TRBJ2-6, with D hard to call. This CDR3 comprises 13 residues. The germline V gene has CDR1 DFQATT and CDR2 SNEGSKA (reference sequence). Trimming cost V 6 bases and J 1 base, with 7 bases left between them. The CDR3 reads CSAHRSGANVLTF. CDR3 coding DNA: TGCAGTGCGCATAGATCTGGGGCCAACGTCCTGACTTTC.

The chain couples TRBV15 to TRBJ2-1; 7 nucleotides match TRBD1. The CDR3 runs 13 residues. V shed 9 bases, J shed 8 bases, and the junction held 10 bases outside the gene matches. Germline CDR1 and CDR2: LNHNV and YYDKDF (reference sequence). The CDR3 DNA sequence: TGTGCCACGTCTGACAGGGTGTCCTATGAGCAGTTCTTC. Its protein is CATSDRVSYEQFF.

The sample holds a few counts of this clonotype. V gene TRBV24-1 combines with J gene TRBJ2-3, with D maybe TRBD1 (5 bases). The CDR3 is 17 residues long. From germline, CDR1 is KGHDR and CDR2 SFDVKD. Trimming cost V 7 bases and J 0 bases, with 19 bases left between them. The CDR3 nucleotides read TGTGCCACCAGCTACAACAGGCCCTGGTCTAGCACAGATACGCAGTATTTT. It is translated as CATSYNRPWSSTDTQYF.

DNA of the CDR3: TGCGCCAGCAGCTTGGACAGGGAATTGGATGAGCAGTTCTTC. This gives the protein CASSLDRELDEQFF. This rearrangement joins TRBV5-1 to TRBJ2-1; tentatively, D is TRBD1 (6 bases). The CDR3 runs 14 residues. Germline V gene sequence: CDR1 SGHRS, CDR2 YFSETQ. The V and J ends lost 0 bases and 8 bases respectively, with 12 bases between them. Combining the CDR3 with reference TRBV5-1 and TRBJ2-1 gives the whole variable domain KAGVTQTPRYLIKTRGQQVTLSCSPISGHRSVSWYQQTPGQGLQFLFEYFSETQRNKGNFPGRFSGRQFSNSRSEMNVSTLELGDSALYLCASSLDRELDEQFFGPGTRLTVL.

This chain uses TRBV7-9 with TRBJ1-5; 8 positions match TRBD1. V was pared by 9 bases and J by 4 bases, with 20 bases of the junction left unmatched. The germline V gene encodes CDR1 SEHNR and CDR2 FQNEAQ (reference sequence). This CDR3 comprises 18 residues. The CDR3: CARSRSDRAGMGNQPQHF. DNA of the CDR3: TGTGCCAGGAGCCGATCGGACAGGGCAGGTATGGGAAATCAGCCCCAGCATTTT.

This rearrangement joins TRBV15 to TRBJ1-2; D is undetermined. Per germline, CDR1 LNHNV and CDR2 YYDKDF (reference sequence). The CDR3 loop spans 13 amino acids. V was pared by 1 base and J by 6 bases, with 9 bases between. CDR3 nucleotides: TGTGCCACCAGCAGAGTTGGGTTGGATGGCTACACCTTC. Translated: CATSRVGLDGYTF.

V usage is TRBV4-1 and J usage is TRBJ2-1; TRBD1 or TRBD2 may be the D gene (6 bases each). CDR3 length: 17 residues. Trimming pared 3 bases from V and 4 bases from J, leaving 19 bases between. From germline, CDR1 is MGHRA and CDR2 YSYEKL. The CDR3 DNA is TGCGCCAGCAGCCACTCTGAGGTGAGGGGGGTTTACAATGAGCAGTTCTTC. Amino acids: CASSHSEVRGVYNEQFF.

This clonotype occurred many times. This rearrangement joins TRBV20-1 to TRBJ2-3; 7 nucleotides agree with TRBD2. V was clipped by 4 bases and J by 8 bases; unmatched bases: 6. The CDR3 is made up of 12 amino acids. Germline lookup yields CDR1 DFQATT and CDR2 SNEGSKA (reference sequence). CDR3 sequence reads: CSATLTSTTQYF. CDR3 sequence (DNA): TGCAGTGCTACTCTGACTAGCACTACGCAGTATTTT.

This clonotype was counted at least ten times. This chain links TRBV7-2 with TRBJ1-2, with D possibly TRBD1 on 6 matching bases. The V end lost 5 bases, the J end lost 7 bases, and 17 bases lay between the germline ends. The CDR3 covers 14 residues. Germline values: CDR1 SGHTA, CDR2 FQGNSA. Written as DNA, the CDR3 is TGTGCCAGCAGCGTCCGACAGGCCCTGAGTGGCTACACCTTC. It specifies CASSVRQALSGYTF.

There are a few counts of this clonotype. The chain uses TRBV20-1 and TRBJ2-7; possibly TRBD1 for D (5 bases). Germline assignment: CDR1 DFQATT and CDR2 SNEGSKA (reference sequence). The CDR3 loop spans 15 amino acids. The germline V and J ends were trimmed by 0 bases and 3 bases, with 15 bases remaining between them. The CDR3 loop reads CSAREYFQGGYEQYF. CDR3 sequence (DNA): TGCAGTGCTAGAGAATATTTCCAGGGTGGCTACGAGCAGTACTTC.

This chain links TRBV7-9 with TRBJ2-7, with 11 bases identical to TRBD1. There are 15 residues in the CDR3. The V gene's germline CDR1 is SEHNR and CDR2 FQNEAQ (reference sequence). After removal of 5 bases from V and 3 bases from J, the junction contained 6 bases not matched to a gene. DNA for the CDR3: TGTGCCAGCAGCCTCCAGGACAGGGGGCTCTACGAGCAGTACTTC. Translated, it gives CASSLQDRGLYEQYF.

This clonotype has a count of ten or more. This chain joins TRBV19 and TRBJ2-5; the D gene is possibly TRBD1 (6 bases). Per germline, CDR1 LNHDA and CDR2 SQIVND (reference sequence). V shed 5 bases and J shed 4 bases, with 17 bases lying between them. The CDR3 length is 15 residues. The CDR3 reads CASSETGTSGETQYF. CDR3 bases: TGTGCCAGTAGTGAAACCGGGACATCGGGAGAGACCCAGTACTTC.

CDR3: CASHPGQNTEAFF. The CDR3 bases are TGCGCCAGCCACCCGGGACAGAACACTGAAGCTTTCTTT. The chain carries TRBV5-1 and TRBJ1-1; D may be TRBD1 (6 bases). CDR1 and CDR2 (germline): SGHRS, YFSETQ. V lost 7 bases to trimming and J lost 1 base, with 11 bases between them. The CDR3 spans 13 residues. The whole variable domain, remainder taken from reference TRBV5-1 and TRBJ1-1, is KAGVTQTPRYLIKTRGQQVTLSCSPISGHRSVSWYQQTPGQGLQFLFEYFSETQRNKGNFPGRFSGRQFSNSRSEMNVSTLELGDSALYLCASHPGQNTEAFFGQGTRLTVV.

In this sample, this clonotype turned up a few times. The V call is TRBV7-3, the J call TRBJ2-1; no firm D call. Per the germline V gene, CDR1 is SGHTA and CDR2 is FQGTGA. The V gene lost 0 bases and the J gene lost 0 bases, with 15 bases spanning the gap. The CDR3 consists of 18 residues. The CDR3 is CASSLTQPTLSSYNEQFF. As DNA, the CDR3 is TGTGCCAGCAGCTTAACACAGCCGACCCTAAGCTCCTACAATGAGCAGTTCTTC.

To note about this clonotype: An end of the junction does not agree with germline; a read error may underlie this. The chain uses TRBV12-3 or TRBV12-4 and TRBJ2-1; 9 bases match TRBD2. This CDR3 is 15 amino acids long. CDR3 in amino acids: CASSLLTSGPNGQFF. The CDR3 DNA reads as TGTGCCAGCAGTTTACTGACTAGCGGTCCGAATGGGCAGTTCTTC.

This clonotype has a handful of counts. V and J are TRBV7-8 and TRBJ2-2; no clear D gene. The CDR3 is 13 residues long. Germline CDR1 SGHVS, CDR2 FQNEAQ. V gave up 5 bases and J gave up 6 bases, with 10 bases separating them. This CDR3 is CASSPRMAGELFF. The CDR3 nucleotides are TGTGCCAGCAGCCCTAGGATGGCCGGGGAGCTGTTTTTT.

This clonotype was seen a handful of times. The V and J genes are TRBV14 and TRBJ2-1; D gene unclear. Germline V CDR1 and CDR2: SGHDN, FVKESK. The CDR3 consists of 13 residues. The germline V and J ends were trimmed by 2 bases and 4 bases, with 6 bases remaining between them. The CDR3 region is CASSQWDYNEQFF. The CDR3 region has the DNA TGTGCCAGCAGCCAATGGGATTACAATGAGCAGTTCTTC.

V usage is TRBV13 and J usage is TRBJ2-3, with 12 positions matching TRBD2. Trimming took 1 base from V and 8 from J; bases not matched to a gene: 10. Germline CDR1 reads PRHDT; CDR2 reads FYEKMQ (reference sequence). This CDR3 is 17 amino acids long. The CDR3 spells CASSLDPLAGGGGTQYF. As DNA, the CDR3 is TGTGCCAGCAGCTTAGACCCCCTAGCGGGGGGGGGAGGTACGCAGTATTTT.

The rearrangement joins TRBV12-5 to TRBJ2-4; D gene unclear. Looked up from germline, CDR1 is LGHNT and CDR2 is FRNRAP. The CDR3 is 15 amino acids. V shed 6 bases and J shed 3 bases, with 15 bases lying between them. The CDR3 sequence is CASGTTIGLKNIQYF. The CDR3 DNA reads as TGTGCTAGTGGAACTACGATTGGGCTCAAAAACATTCAGTACTTC. Supplemented by reference TRBV12-5 and TRBJ2-4, the full variable domain reads DARVTQTPRHKVTEMGQEVTMRCQPILGHNTVFWYRQTMMQGLELLAYFRNRAPLDDSGMPKDRFSAEMPDATLATLKIQPSEPRDSAVYFCASGTTIGLKNIQYFGAGTRLSVL.

In this sample, this clonotype turned up a few times. The V call is TRBV24-1, the J call TRBJ2-6; D possibly uses TRBD1 or TRBD2 (5 bases each). V was shortened by 1 base and J by 2 bases, with 14 bases between the two germline ends. This CDR3 spans 18 amino acids. CDR1 is KGHDR and CDR2 is SFDVKD in the germline V gene. The CDR3 nucleotides read TGTGCCACCAGTGATTTCGGGGAAGGGGATCCTGGGGCCAACGTCCTGACTTTC. Translation gives CATSDFGEGDPGANVLTF.

This clonotype occurred a few times. The genes are TRBV6-2 or TRBV6-3 and TRBJ1-2; no clear D. V shed 6 bases and J shed 0 bases, with 11 bases lying between them. Germline V lookup: CDR1 MNHEY, CDR2 SVGEGT. This CDR3 spans 14 amino acids. CDR3 nucleotide sequence: TGTGCCAGCAGCTGGTCCGAAACTAACTATGGCTACACCTTC. Translated, it gives CASSWSETNYGYTF.

Ten or more counts support this clonotype. The chain carries TRBV19 and TRBJ2-2, with TRBD2 matching 7 bases. CDR3 length: 14 residues. Per germline, CDR1 LNHDA and CDR2 SQIVND (reference sequence). V lost 8 bases to trimming and J lost 5 bases; unmatched junction nucleotides: 8. For the CDR3, the DNA is TGTGCCAGTTTTTCCACGGGAGGTACCGGGGAGCTGTTTTTT. It is translated as CASFSTGGTGELFF.

The CDR3 loop is CASSQEVLAGFGETQYF. Written as DNA, the CDR3 is TGTGCCAGCAGCCAAGAGGTTTTAGCGGGATTTGGCGAGACCCAGTACTTC. This chain links TRBV4-2 with TRBJ2-5, with 8 nucleotides matching TRBD2. Germline trimming cut 0 bases from V and 5 bases from J; bases unmatched to any gene: 11. Germline V lookup: CDR1 LGHNA, CDR2 YNFKEQ. This CDR3 comprises 17 residues.

The rearrangement joins TRBV19 to TRBJ2-7; the D gene is possibly TRBD2 (6 bases). The CDR3 spans 14 residues. Germline CDR1 reads LNHDA; CDR2 reads SQIVND (reference sequence). V lost 3 bases to trimming and J lost 6 bases, with 15 bases between them. The CDR3 DNA is TGTGCCAGTAGTATTCTAGGAGGGGAGGCCGAGCAGTACTTC. It codes for CASSILGGEAEQYF.